The T cell receptor beta chain described here comes from a study of blood T cell repertoires in COVID-19. The wider study: From the United States, Italy and Spain came samples of acute and convalescent COVID-19.

Measured with immunoSEQ multiplex PCR; TCRdb has only the in-frame clones, and not every one. The table lists about 39,000 clones, about 80% of them singletons. V shed 3 bases and J shed 6 bases, with 8 bases lying between them. The CDR3 is 12 amino acids. Germline values: CDR1 SEHNR, CDR2 FQNEAQ (reference sequence). The material sequenced was peripheral blood. The source is a man between 50 and 59 years old with active or convalescent COVID-19. The chain is built from TRBV7-9 and TRBJ1-2; maybe TRBD1 (6 bases). CDR3 residues: CASSFTGNGYTF. CDR3 nucleotide sequence: TGTGCCAGCAGCTTTACAGGGAATGGCTACACCTTC. Drawing the rest from reference TRBV7-9 and TRBJ1-2, the complete variable domain is DTGVSQNPRHKITKRGQNVTFRCDPISEHNRLYWYRQTLGQGPEFLTYFQNEAQLEKSRLLSDRFSAERPKGSFSTLEIQRTEQGDSAMYLCASSFTGNGYTFGSGTRLTVV.